This T cell receptor beta chain is drawn from a study of OX40 agonist ivuxolimab in advanced cancers. Whole-study context: Every 2 weeks, patients got intravenous ivuxolimab at one of six dose levels (0.01-10 mg/kg). The mean age was roughly 60 years, ranging from roughly 23 to 90, with about four fifths of participants male. Study results and limitations: In CD8+ T cells, expanded clones were on average more numerous than in CD4+.

Peripheral blood came from all dose cohorts at three timepoints. The CDR3 has 16 amino acids. CDR1 SGHAT and CDR2 FQNNGV come from the germline V gene. J was trimmed by 0 bases and V by 1 base; bases with no gene match: 2. Assay: immunoSEQ multiplex PCR; the TCRdb copy retains only in-frame clones and omits some. In the table there are under 70,000 clones, approximately 81% of which are singletons. Worth noting for this clone: The target antigen is unknown.

Sequenced material: CD4+ or CD8+ T cells sorted from blood, taken in a trial of the OX40 agonist ivuxolimab. This clonotype was obtained from an adult with an advanced solid tumor such as melanoma, head and neck, liver or kidney cancer. The rearrangement joins TRBV11-2 to TRBJ2-7, with 11 positions matching TRBD1. CDR3 amino acids: CASSLAGQGGSYEQYF. CDR3 sequence (DNA): TGTGCCAGCAGCTTAGCGGGACAGGGGGGCTCCTACGAGCAGTACTTC. Using reference TRBV11-2 and TRBJ2-7 for the parts outside the CDR3, the full variable domain is EAGVAQSPRYKIIEKRQSVAFWCNPISGHATLYWYQQILGQGPKLLIQFQNNGVVDDSQLPKDRFSAERLKGVDSTLKIQPAKLEDSAVYLCASSLAGQGGSYEQYFGPGTRLTVT.